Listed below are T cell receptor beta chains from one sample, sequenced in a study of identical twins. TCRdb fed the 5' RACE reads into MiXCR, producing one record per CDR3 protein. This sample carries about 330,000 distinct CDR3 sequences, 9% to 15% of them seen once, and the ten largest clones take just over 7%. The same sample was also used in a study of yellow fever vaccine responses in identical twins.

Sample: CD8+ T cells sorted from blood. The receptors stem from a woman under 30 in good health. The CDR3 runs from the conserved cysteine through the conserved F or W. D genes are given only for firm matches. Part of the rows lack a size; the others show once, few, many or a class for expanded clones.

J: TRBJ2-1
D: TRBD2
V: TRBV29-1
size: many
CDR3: CSVEDGLAGGGEQFF
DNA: TGCAGCGTTGAAGACGGACTAGCGGGAGGCGGTGAGCAGTTCTTC

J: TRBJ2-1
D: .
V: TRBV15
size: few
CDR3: CATSRDAVDRRPASYNEQFF
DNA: TGTGCCACCAGCAGAGACGCGGTGGACAGAAGGCCAGCTTCCTACAATGAGCAGTTCTTC

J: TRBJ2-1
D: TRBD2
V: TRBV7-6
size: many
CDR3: CASSLVAGSPGANEQFF
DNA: TGTGCCAGCAGCTTAGTAGCGGGATCCCCAGGTGCCAATGAGCAGTTCTTC

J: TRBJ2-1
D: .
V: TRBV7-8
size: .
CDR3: CANAHHSYNEQFF
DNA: TGTGCCAACGCACATCACTCCTACAATGAGCAGTTCTTC

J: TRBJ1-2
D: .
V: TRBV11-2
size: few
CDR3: CASSLAPGGGYGYTF
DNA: TGTGCCAGCAGCTTAGCACCAGGCGGGGGATATGGCTACACCTTC

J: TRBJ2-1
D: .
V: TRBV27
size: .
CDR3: CASSPLGPYNEQFF
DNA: TGTGCCAGCAGTCCCCTGGGTCCCTACAATGAGCAGTTCTTC

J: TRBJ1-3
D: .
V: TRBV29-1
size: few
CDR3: CSVGGTGNTIYF
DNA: TGCAGCGTTGGGGGTACTGGAAACACCATATATTTT

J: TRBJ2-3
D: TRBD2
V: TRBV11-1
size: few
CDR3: CASSQSRRGTSGTYSTDTQYF
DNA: TGTGCCAGCAGCCAGAGTCGAAGGGGAACTAGCGGGACTTACTCCACAGATACGCAGTATTTT

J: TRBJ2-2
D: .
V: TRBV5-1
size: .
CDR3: CASRTDGTGELFF
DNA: TGCGCCAGCCGGACTGATGGGACCGGGGAGCTGTTTTTT

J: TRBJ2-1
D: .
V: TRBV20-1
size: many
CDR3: CSARGRTPLINEQFF
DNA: TGCAGTGCTAGAGGGAGGACACCCCTTATCAATGAGCAGTTCTTC

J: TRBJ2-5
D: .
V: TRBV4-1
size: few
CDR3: CASSQGVGIVGVGETQYF
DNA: TGCGCCAGCAGCCAAGGGGTAGGAATAGTAGGGGTTGGAGAGACCCAGTACTTC

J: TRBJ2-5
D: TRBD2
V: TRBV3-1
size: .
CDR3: CASSQELAAIQETQYF
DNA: TGTGCCAGCAGCCAAGAACTAGCGGCGATTCAAGAGACCCAGTACTTC

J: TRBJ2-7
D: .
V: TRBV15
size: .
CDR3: CATSISTESRDEQYF
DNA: TGTGCCACCAGCATCTCAACAGAGAGTAGAGACGAGCAGTACTTC

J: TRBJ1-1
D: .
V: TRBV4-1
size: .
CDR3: CASSQERGGTEAFF
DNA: TGCGCCAGCAGCCAAGAGAGGGGCGGAACTGAAGCTTTCTTT

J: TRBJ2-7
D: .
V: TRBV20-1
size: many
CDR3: CSASSGLEVFDYEQYF
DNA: TGCAGTGCTAGCAGCGGACTCGAGGTTTTTGACTACGAGCAGTACTTC

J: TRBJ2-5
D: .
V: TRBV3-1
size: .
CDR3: CASSQYRDSAYF
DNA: TGTGCCAGCAGCCAGTACCGGGACTCGGCTTACTTC

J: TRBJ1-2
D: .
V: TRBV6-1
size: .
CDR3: CASSPGWGSRYYGYTF
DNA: TGTGCCAGCAGTCCTGGGTGGGGCTCTCGGTACTATGGCTACACCTTC

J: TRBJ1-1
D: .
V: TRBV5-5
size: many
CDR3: CASTLGAEAFF
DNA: TGTGCCAGCACCTTGGGGGCTGAAGCTTTCTTT

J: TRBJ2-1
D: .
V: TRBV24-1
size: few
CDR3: CATSPNRVHEQFF
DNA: TGTGCCACCAGCCCAAACAGGGTGCATGAGCAGTTCTTC

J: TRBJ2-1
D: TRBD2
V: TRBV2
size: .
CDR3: CASSFSPSGTSSNEQFF
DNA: TGTGCCAGCAGTTTTAGTCCTTCCGGGACTAGCTCTAATGAGCAGTTCTTC

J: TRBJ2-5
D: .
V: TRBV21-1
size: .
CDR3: CASSKRVRGKQETQYF
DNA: TGTGCCAGCAGCAAAAGGGTGAGAGGTAAACAAGAGACCCAGTACTTC

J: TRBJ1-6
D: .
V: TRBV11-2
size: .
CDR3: CASSLMGGPPAQNSPLHF
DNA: TGTGCCAGCAGCTTAATGGGGGGCCCACCAGCACAGAATTCACCCCTCCACTTT